This TCR beta chain was recovered during a study of blood T cells in healthy people across ages (dated by TCRdb to between 2015 and 2016). Some background on the complete study: In model experiments, template switching captured roughly one uniquely barcoded TCR beta cDNA molecule for every two T cells. To track age-related changes in TCR beta repertoire diversity, the study relied on deep sequencing normalized with unique cDNA molecular identifiers. Donors were grouped into four age groups: young (average 16 years), middle-aged (around 39), aged (about 60) and long-lived (over 80). To avoid experimental bias, donors of different ages were distributed randomly across sequencing lanes. The study analyzed two additional independent replicas of 1 million unique cDNA reads from the same blood draw for two donors, one aged 18 to 29 and one aged 80 or older.

Library preparation employed 5' RACE. Instrument used: Illumina HiSeq 2500. The second PCR ran for about 7 to 11 cycles and used a J-beta primer mix along with a sample-barcoded 5' primer. A template-switch 5' adaptor carrying 12 random nucleotides introduced a unique molecular identifier onto each TCR beta cDNA molecule. Each sample yielded at least 3 million CDR3-containing paired-end reads. The Mint cDNA synthesis kit, primed by a TRBC-specific oligonucleotide, was used to synthesize first-strand cDNA from all RNA. Following uracil-DNA glycosylase treatment, a first 18-cycle PCR with universal primers M1SS and BC2_uni_R was performed on all cDNA. In the source study's methods: For normalization, 1 million high-quality reads, each with a distinct molecular identifier, were randomly selected from each sample. Instead of being binned into consensus sequences, reads with shared molecular identifiers were discarded. CDR3 identification, clonotype clustering and error correction used MiTCR with a Q25 quality threshold and the strictest error-elimination algorithm. A nonparametric unseen species model with Euler transformation was used to estimate a lower bound on total TCR beta diversity. In TCRdb, the public reads were trimmed at Q25 with fastp and aligned with MiXCR, with productive beta chains retained. Under each unique CDR3 protein, matching rows form one entry showing the most common genes and DNA. The authors' filters were not applied to this entry. This sample comprises over 1,200,000 distinct CDR3 sequences, around 59% of them detected only once. 6.5% to 8.5% of the sample goes to the ten largest clones.

The donors were roughly 38 Caucasian individuals from Russia, aged roughly 6 to 100 years, who were systemically healthy. About 10 milliliters of peripheral blood were collected from each donor into EDTA-treated Vacutainer tubes. Ficoll-Paque density-gradient centrifugation was used to isolate PBMCs, with at least 6.5 million per sample. Total RNA was extracted from PBMCs with Trizol reagent, with at least 5 micrograms obtained per sample. Naive CD45RAhigh/CD27high T cell percentages were measured by flow cytometry on a PBMC aliquot from every donor. CDR1 and CDR2 are read off the germline V gene (reference sequence) as GTSNPN and SVGIG. V is reduced by 7 bases and J by 0 bases, leaving a spacing of 13 bases between them. The CDR3 covers 15 residues, taking in both the cysteine and the phenylalanine. The entry retains the CDR3 DNA only, 45 bases that are in frame from base 1. The investigation overall reported the following: The percentage of naive T cells measured by flow cytometry correlated strongly with observed TCR beta diversity. Since profiling was done on bulk unsorted PBMCs, naive and antigen-experienced compartments could not be conclusively compared. The CMV infection status of donors was not known, potentially confounding age-related changes in expanded clonotypes. As age increased, observed TCR beta diversity per million T cells dropped in a roughly linear way, and a significant reduction was already evident by age about 36. The long-lived group showed more naive CD4+ T cells, fewer expanded clones and increased TCR diversity than the aged group, suggesting age selection. Estimates of total diversity from one million sequenced T cells were regarded as lower bounds and underestimates.

About this clonotype: The antigen it recognizes is unknown. Base-call qualities are not available, and no considerably larger clone is one nucleotide away.

The chain was built from TRBV30 and TRBJ2-6; a tentative D match to TRBD1 spans 5 bases. The receptor's source is a man between 18 and 29 years old in good health. Source material: blood. In nucleotides, the sequence is TGTGCCTCACACCCAGACAGCTCTGGGGCCAACGTCCTGACTTTC. Translation gives CASHPDSSGANVLTF.